The TCR beta chain described here comes from a study of blood T cell repertoires in COVID-19. At the level of the study: The study drew acute and convalescent COVID-19 samples from the United States, Italy and Spain.

The germline CDR1 and CDR2 sequences are LNHDA and SQIVND (reference sequence). The V gene end was trimmed by 5 bases and the J gene end by 1 base; junction bases not matched to a gene: 4. CDR3 length: 15 amino acids. This clone is medium-sized. The repertoire was sequenced with immunoSEQ multiplex PCR; TCRdb's copy has only in-frame clones and lacks some. The sample includes roughly 140,000 clones, around four fifths of them seen just once. The sequence was collected from a human donor in a cohort sampled during active COVID-19. What was sequenced was peripheral blood. The V call is TRBV19, the J call TRBJ1-1; TRBD1 aligns across 10 bases. CDR3 DNA sequence: TGTGCCAGTAGTGCGGGACAGGGGCGGAACACTGAAGCTTTCTTT. This encodes CASSAGQGRNTEAFF.